Each of the 13 T cell receptor beta chains below was sequenced from the same sample in a study of technical replicates of blood from several donors. TCRdb's copy holds only in-frame clones and misses some; the assay was immunoSEQ multiplex PCR. Counted here are fewer than 100,000 clones, around 97% occurring once; the ten biggest clones make up almost 0.3%. Sequenced sample: T cells isolated from PBMCs. The source of these receptors is a human donor in good health.

The V gene is TRBV7-9, the J gene TRBJ2-5, with D possibly TRBD1 on 6 matching bases. In germline, CDR1 is SEHNR, CDR2 FQNEAQ (reference sequence). Trimming removed 1 base from V and 2 bases from J, with 11 bases in between. The CDR3 has 15 amino acids. The CDR3 region is CASSLERGKQETQYF. CDR3 bases: TGTGCCAGCAGCTTAGAAAGGGGGAAGCAAGAGACCCAGTACTTC.

This rearrangement joins TRBV7-9 to TRBJ2-1; possible D gene TRBD2, 5 bases. The CDR3 contains 15 residues. V lost 4 bases and J lost 7, with 17 bases in between. Germline loops: CDR1 SEHNR, CDR2 FQNEAQ (reference sequence). The CDR3 sequence is CASSSGPTNGNEQFF. The CDR3, as DNA: TGTGCCAGCAGCTCGGGCCCGACTAACGGGAATGAGCAGTTCTTC. Based on the CDR3 plus reference TRBV7-9 and TRBJ2-1, the full variable domain is DTGVSQNPRHKITKRGQNVTFRCDPISEHNRLYWYRQTLGQGPEFLTYFQNEAQLEKSRLLSDRFSAERPKGSFSTLEIQRTEQGDSAMYLCASSSGPTNGNEQFFGPGTRLTVL.

The rearrangement uses TRBV9 and TRBJ2-7; D is perhaps TRBD2 (5 bases). The CDR3 covers 13 residues. Germline CDR1 is SGDLS and CDR2 is YYNGEE. Trimming removed 4 bases at V and 2 bases at J, with 10 bases between. CDR3 region: CASSPRETYEQYF. The CDR3 nucleotides are TGTGCCAGCAGCCCCCGGGAAACCTACGAGCAGTACTTC.

The chain links TRBV2 to TRBJ1-4; TRBD1 might be the D (6 bases). CDR1 is SNHLY, CDR2 FYNNEI, per germline. V lost 5 bases, J lost 8 bases, and 12 bases lay in between. The CDR3 has 13 residues. CDR3 coding DNA: TGTGCCAGCAGTTACAGGGTTCAAGAAAAACTGTTTTTT. It codes for CASSYRVQEKLFF.

The genes are TRBV6-5 and TRBJ1-5, with D hard to call. Between the trimmed V and J ends, which lost 4 bases and 4 bases, there was a span of 11 bases. Looked up from germline, CDR1 is MNHEY and CDR2 is SVGAGI. The CDR3 runs 14 residues. CDR3 residues: CASSLDFENQPQHF. CDR3 DNA: TGTGCCAGCAGTTTGGACTTCGAGAATCAGCCCCAGCATTTT.

The gene calls are TRBV2 and TRBJ2-7; TRBD1 matches at 7 bases. J was trimmed by 4 bases and V by 8 bases; bases with no gene match: 5. The CDR3 extends over 12 amino acids. Per germline, CDR1 SNHLY and CDR2 FYNNEI. The CDR3 DNA reads TGTGCCAGCGGTGGGACAGTATACGAGCAGTACTTC. Encoded protein: CASGGTVYEQYF.

CDR3 nucleotides: TGTGCCAGCAGTTTCACAGGGGGCGCGGATGAGCAGTTCTTC. Protein sequence: CASSFTGGADEQFF. The J gene is TRBJ2-1, the V gene TRBV27; 9 nucleotides agree with TRBD1. CDR1 MNHEY and CDR2 SMNVEV come from the germline V gene (reference sequence). V lost 3 bases to trimming and J lost 8 bases; unmatched junction nucleotides: 5. The CDR3 is 14 amino acids.

This chain links TRBV27 with TRBJ1-1; no clear D. CDR1 and CDR2 (germline): MNHEY, SMNVEV (reference sequence). The V end was cut by 10 bases, the J end by 4 bases, with 10 bases between. The CDR3 has 11 amino acids. DNA of the CDR3: TGTGCCACCTCCTTCGGCACTGAAGCTTTCTTT. The encoded protein is CATSFGTEAFF.

The chain carries TRBV21-1 and TRBJ1-1; TRBD1, the table's D call, lacks a check against the DNA. TRBV21-1 is termed a pseudogene. The CDR3 is made up of 13 amino acids. CDR3 sequence reads: CASSNPQNTEAFF. CDR3 nucleotide sequence: TGTGCCAGCAGCAACCCACAGAACACTGAAGCTTTCTTT.

Worth noting for this clone: Other DNA variants within this sample encode the same CDR3. J is TRBJ2-2 and V is TRBV9; possibly TRBD2 for D (5 bases). With 3 bases removed from V and 5 bases from J, the gap between germline ends came to 8 bases. Germline CDR1 reads SGDLS; CDR2 reads YYNGEE. CDR3 size: 13 residues. The CDR3 here is CASSAGGTGELFF. In DNA form, the CDR3 reads TGTGCCAGCAGCGCCGGAGGAACCGGGGAGCTGTTTTTT.

The chain has TRBV6-1 and TRBJ2-1; 8 bases line up with TRBD2. Unmatched junction bases numbered 8, after V lost 6 bases and J lost 7 bases. This CDR3 is built from 14 residues. From germline, CDR1 is MNHNS and CDR2 SASEGT. Here the CDR3 DNA reads TGTGCCAGCAGCCGGACTAGCTTAGGTAATGAGCAGTTCTTC. As protein: CASSRTSLGNEQFF.

The chain carries TRBV28 and TRBJ2-7; D is uncertain. V shed 6 bases and J shed 6 bases, with 15 bases lying between them. This CDR3 has 13 amino acids. Germline values: CDR1 MDHEN, CDR2 SYDVKM. CDR3 sequence: CASSSRVDLEQYF. The CDR3 DNA follows: TGTGCCAGCAGCTCCCGGGTGGATCTCGAGCAGTACTTC.

This clone was picked up one time. The chain employs TRBV7-9 and TRBJ2-3; D is perhaps TRBD2 (6 bases). The CDR3 is 16 amino acids. V was shortened by 5 bases and J by 0 bases, with 15 bases between the two germline ends. The V gene's germline CDR1 is SEHNR and CDR2 FQNEAQ (reference sequence). The CDR3 is CASSPSFGGSTDTQYF. The CDR3 DNA follows: TGTGCCAGCAGCCCCTCCTTTGGAGGGAGCACAGATACGCAGTATTTT.